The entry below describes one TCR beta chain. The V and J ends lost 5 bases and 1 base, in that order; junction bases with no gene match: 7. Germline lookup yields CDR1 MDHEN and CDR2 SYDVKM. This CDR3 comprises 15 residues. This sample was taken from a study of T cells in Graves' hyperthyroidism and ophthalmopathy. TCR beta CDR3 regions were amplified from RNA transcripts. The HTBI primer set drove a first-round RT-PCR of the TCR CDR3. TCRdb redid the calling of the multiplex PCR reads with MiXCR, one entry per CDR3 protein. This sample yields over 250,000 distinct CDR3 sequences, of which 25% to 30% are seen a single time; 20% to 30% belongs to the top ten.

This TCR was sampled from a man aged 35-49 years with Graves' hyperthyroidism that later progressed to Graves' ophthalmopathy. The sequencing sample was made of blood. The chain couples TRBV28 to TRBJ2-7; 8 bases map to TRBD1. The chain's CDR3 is CASSLPGQESYEQYF. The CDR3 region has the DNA TGTGCCAGCAGTCTACCGGGACAGGAGTCCTACGAGCAGTACTTC.